The rows below give T cell receptor beta chains drawn from one sample of a study of cytomegalovirus exposure and HLA in healthy donors. Produced via immunoSEQ multiplex PCR; TCRdb's table is partial and in-frame only. The sample contains 99,000 or so clones, over 65% of which appear only once. The sample comprised PBMCs. These receptor sequences come from a man aged 35-49 years in good health and CMV-seropositive. CDR3s include the opening cysteine and the closing phenylalanine or tryptophan. D genes are given only for firm matches. Clone sizes are given selectively: once, few, many, or a class where the clone is expanded.

v_gene: TRBV5-6
j_gene: TRBJ2-3
abundance: once
d_gene: TRBD2
CDR3nt: TGTGCCAGCAGCTTGGTTAAAGCGGGAACAGATACGCAGTATTTT
CDR3aa: CASSLVKAGTDTQYF

v_gene: TRBV27
j_gene: TRBJ2-6
abundance: .
d_gene: .
CDR3nt: TGTGCCAGCAGTTTATTACCCCAGGGAACTGGGGCCAACGTCCTGACTTTC
CDR3aa: CASSLLPQGTGANVLTF

v_gene: TRBV2
j_gene: TRBJ1-1
abundance: .
d_gene: .
CDR3nt: TGTGCCAGCAGTGCCGGGAGGAGCACTGAAGCTTTCTTT
CDR3aa: CASSAGRSTEAFF

v_gene: TRBV27
j_gene: TRBJ2-5
abundance: few
d_gene: TRBD1
CDR3nt: TGTGCCAGCAGTTTGTGGGGACAGCAAGAGACCCAGTACTTC
CDR3aa: CASSLWGQQETQYF

v_gene: TRBV11-2
j_gene: TRBJ1-3
abundance: .
d_gene: .
CDR3nt: TGTGCCAGCAGCGCCAAGGGGGATAAACACTCTGGAAACACCATATATTTT
CDR3aa: CASSAKGDKHSGNTIYF

v_gene: TRBV5-1
j_gene: TRBJ1-4
abundance: .
d_gene: .
CDR3nt: TGCGCCAGCAGCTCGGGGAAGGGCAGCGGGTATATTGAAAAACTGTTTTTT
CDR3aa: CASSSGKGSGYIEKLFF

v_gene: TRBV7-8
j_gene: TRBJ2-7
abundance: .
d_gene: TRBD1
CDR3nt: TGTGCCAGCAGCCTCCGGACAGGGTCCTACGAGCAGTACTTC
CDR3aa: CASSLRTGSYEQYF

v_gene: TRBV4-3
j_gene: TRBJ2-1
abundance: .
d_gene: TRBD1
CDR3nt: TGCGCCAGCAGCCAAGATGGGGGACAGAGCTACAATGAGCAGTTCTTC
CDR3aa: CASSQDGGQSYNEQFF

v_gene: TRBV9
j_gene: TRBJ2-1
abundance: .
d_gene: TRBD2
CDR3nt: TGTGCCAGCACCCTAGATGGGACTAGCAATAATGAGCAGTTCTTC
CDR3aa: CASTLDGTSNNEQFF

v_gene: TRBV13
j_gene: TRBJ2-3
abundance: once
d_gene: .
CDR3nt: TGTGCCAGCAGCTTATTCGCGGACTCCACAGATACGCAGTATTTT
CDR3aa: CASSLFADSTDTQYF

v_gene: TRBV5-6
j_gene: TRBJ2-3
abundance: .
d_gene: TRBD2
CDR3nt: TGTGCCAGCAGCAGCGGGGGGGCCGTATGGACAGATACGCAGTATTTT
CDR3aa: CASSSGGAVWTDTQYF

v_gene: TRBV6-5
j_gene: TRBJ2-5
abundance: .
d_gene: .
CDR3nt: TGTGCCAGCAGTTACTATGGGACGGGGGGCGAGGAGACCCAGTACTTC
CDR3aa: CASSYYGTGGEETQYF

v_gene: TRBV12-5
j_gene: TRBJ2-7
abundance: once
d_gene: .
CDR3nt: TGTGCTAGTGGCCATAGACAGGCCCGATTTGGCGAGCAGTACTTC
CDR3aa: CASGHRQARFGEQYF

v_gene: TRBV7-7
j_gene: TRBJ2-5
abundance: .
d_gene: .
CDR3nt: TGTGCTAGCAGCTTAATTGGGGGCACCGAGACCCAGTACTTC
CDR3aa: CASSLIGGTETQYF

v_gene: TRBV7-8
j_gene: TRBJ2-1
abundance: .
d_gene: TRBD2
CDR3nt: TGTGCCAGCTCGGGACTAGGCGGCGATGAGCAGTTCTTC
CDR3aa: CASSGLGGDEQFF

v_gene: TRBV7-2
j_gene: TRBJ1-1
abundance: .
d_gene: .
CDR3nt: TGTGCCAGCAGCTTTCGGGGGGCTGGGGACACTGAAGCTTTCTTT
CDR3aa: CASSFRGAGDTEAFF

v_gene: TRBV5-4
j_gene: TRBJ1-2
abundance: .
d_gene: TRBD1
CDR3nt: TGTGCCAGCAGCCGGGACAGTAACTATGGCTACACCTTC
CDR3aa: CASSRDSNYGYTF

v_gene: TRBV6-4
j_gene: TRBJ2-3
abundance: .
d_gene: TRBD2
CDR3nt: TGTGCCAGCAGTCCCGGGACTAGCGGGCCCTCTAGCACAGATACGCAGTATTTT
CDR3aa: CASSPGTSGPSSTDTQYF